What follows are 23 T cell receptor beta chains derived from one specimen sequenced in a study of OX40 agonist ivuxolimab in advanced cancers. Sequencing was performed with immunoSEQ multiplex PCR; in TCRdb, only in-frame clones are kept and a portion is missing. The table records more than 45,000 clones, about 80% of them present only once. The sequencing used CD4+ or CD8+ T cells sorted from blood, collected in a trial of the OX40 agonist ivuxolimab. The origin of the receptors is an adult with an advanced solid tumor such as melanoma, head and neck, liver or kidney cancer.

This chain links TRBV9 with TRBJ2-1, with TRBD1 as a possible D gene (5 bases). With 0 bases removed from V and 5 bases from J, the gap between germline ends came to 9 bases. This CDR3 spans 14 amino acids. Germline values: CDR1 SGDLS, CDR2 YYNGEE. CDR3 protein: CASSVVSGNNEQFF. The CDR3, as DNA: TGTGCCAGCAGCGTAGTATCAGGGAACAATGAGCAGTTCTTC.

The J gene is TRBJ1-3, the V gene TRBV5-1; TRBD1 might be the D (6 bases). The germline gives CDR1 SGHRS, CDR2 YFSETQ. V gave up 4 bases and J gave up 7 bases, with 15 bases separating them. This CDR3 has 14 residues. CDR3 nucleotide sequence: TGCGCCAGCAGCCCGGGGGGGCAAGGGAACACCATATATTTT. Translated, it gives CASSPGGQGNTIYF.

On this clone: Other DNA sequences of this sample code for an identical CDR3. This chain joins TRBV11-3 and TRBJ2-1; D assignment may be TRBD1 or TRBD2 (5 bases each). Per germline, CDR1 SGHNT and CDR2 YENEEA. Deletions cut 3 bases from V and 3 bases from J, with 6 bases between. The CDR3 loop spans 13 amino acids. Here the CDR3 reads CASSFGGYNEQFF. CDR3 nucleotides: TGTGCCAGCAGCTTTGGGGGCTACAATGAGCAGTTCTTC.

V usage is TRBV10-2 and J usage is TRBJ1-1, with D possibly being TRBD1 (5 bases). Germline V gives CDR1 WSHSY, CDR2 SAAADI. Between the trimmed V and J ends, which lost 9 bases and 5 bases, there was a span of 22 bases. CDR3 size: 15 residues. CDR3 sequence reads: CASKSGQGGRTEAFF. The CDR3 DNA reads TGCGCCAGTAAGTCGGGTCAGGGAGGAAGGACTGAAGCTTTCTTT.

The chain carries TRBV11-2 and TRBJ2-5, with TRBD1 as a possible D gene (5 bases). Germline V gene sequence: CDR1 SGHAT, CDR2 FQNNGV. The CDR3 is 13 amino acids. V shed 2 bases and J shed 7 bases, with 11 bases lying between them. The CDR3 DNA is TGTGCCAGCAGCTTATTATCCCAGGGGACCCAGTACTTC. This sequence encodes CASSLLSQGTQYF. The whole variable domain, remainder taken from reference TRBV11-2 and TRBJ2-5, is EAGVAQSPRYKIIEKRQSVAFWCNPISGHATLYWYQQILGQGPKLLIQFQNNGVVDDSQLPKDRFSAERLKGVDSTLKIQPAKLEDSAVYLCASSLLSQGTQYFGPGTRLLVL.

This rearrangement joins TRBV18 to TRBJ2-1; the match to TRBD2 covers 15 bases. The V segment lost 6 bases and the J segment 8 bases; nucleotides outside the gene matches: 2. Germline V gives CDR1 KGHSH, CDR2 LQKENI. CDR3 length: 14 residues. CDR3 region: CASSGLAGGDEQFF. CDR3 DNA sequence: TGTGCCAGCTCGGGACTAGCGGGAGGCGATGAGCAGTTCTTC.

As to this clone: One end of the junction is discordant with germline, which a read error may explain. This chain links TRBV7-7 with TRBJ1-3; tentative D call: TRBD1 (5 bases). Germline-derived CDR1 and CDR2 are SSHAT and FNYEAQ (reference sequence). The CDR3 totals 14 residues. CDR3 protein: CASSPTVGGNTIYF. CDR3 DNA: TGTGCTAGCAGCCCGACAGTAGGTGGAAACACCATATATTTT. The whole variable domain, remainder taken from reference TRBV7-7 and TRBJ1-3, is GAGVSQSPRYKVTKRGQDVTLRCDPISSHATLYWYQQALGQGPEFLTYFNYEAQPDKSGLPSDRFSAERPEGSISTLTIQRTEQRDSAMYRCASSPTVGGNTIYFGEGSWLTVV.

CDR3 nucleotide sequence: TGCAGCGTTGAAGAGCGGGGTTCACTCAGTGAGCAGTTCTTC. Translation gives CSVEERGSLSEQFF. The chain combines TRBV29-1 with TRBJ2-1; tentatively, D is TRBD2 (6 bases). The V and J ends lost 0 bases and 9 bases respectively, with 15 bases between them. This CDR3 has 14 residues. Germline lookup yields CDR1 SQVTM and CDR2 ANQGSEA.

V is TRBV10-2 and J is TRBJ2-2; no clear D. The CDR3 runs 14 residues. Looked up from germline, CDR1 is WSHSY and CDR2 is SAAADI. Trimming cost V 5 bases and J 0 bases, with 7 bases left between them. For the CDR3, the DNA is TGCGCCAGCAGTTTGAGCGCGAACACCGGGGAGCTGTTTTTT. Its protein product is CASSLSANTGELFF.

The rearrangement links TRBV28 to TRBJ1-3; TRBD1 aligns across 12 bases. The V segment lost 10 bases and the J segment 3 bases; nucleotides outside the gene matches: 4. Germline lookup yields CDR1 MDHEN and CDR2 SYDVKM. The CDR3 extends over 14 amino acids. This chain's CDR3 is CAMGQGAFGNTIYF. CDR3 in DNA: TGTGCCATGGGACAGGGGGCATTTGGAAACACCATATATTTT.

In nucleotides, the CDR3 is TGTGCCAGCAGGACTAGCGGAAGTGAAGAGCAGTACTTC. It is translated as CASRTSGSEEQYF. This chain joins TRBV28 and TRBJ2-7; 9 bases match TRBD2. Per the germline V gene, CDR1 is MDHEN and CDR2 is SYDVKM. With 6 bases clipped from V and 7 bases from J, the junction kept 7 bases outside the gene matches. This CDR3 is 13 amino acids long.

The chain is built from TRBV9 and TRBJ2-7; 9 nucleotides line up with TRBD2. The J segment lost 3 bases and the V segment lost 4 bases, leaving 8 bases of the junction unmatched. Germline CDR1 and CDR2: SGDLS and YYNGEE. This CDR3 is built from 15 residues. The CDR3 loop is CASSPSAGGFYEQYF. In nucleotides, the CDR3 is TGTGCCAGCAGCCCTTCGGCGGGAGGGTTCTACGAGCAGTACTTC.

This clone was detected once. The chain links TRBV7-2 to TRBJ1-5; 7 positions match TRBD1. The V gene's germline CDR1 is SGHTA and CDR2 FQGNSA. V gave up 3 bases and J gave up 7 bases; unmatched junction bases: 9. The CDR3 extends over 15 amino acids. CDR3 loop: CASSFLTGAGQPQHF. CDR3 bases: TGTGCCAGCAGCTTTCTCACAGGGGCGGGACAGCCCCAGCATTTT. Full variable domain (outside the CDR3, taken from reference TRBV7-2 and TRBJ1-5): GAGVSQSPSNKVTEKGKDVELRCDPISGHTALYWYRQSLGQGLEFLIYFQGNSAPDKSGLPSDRFSAERTGGSVSTLTIQRTQQEDSAVYLCASSFLTGAGQPQHFGDGTRLSIL.

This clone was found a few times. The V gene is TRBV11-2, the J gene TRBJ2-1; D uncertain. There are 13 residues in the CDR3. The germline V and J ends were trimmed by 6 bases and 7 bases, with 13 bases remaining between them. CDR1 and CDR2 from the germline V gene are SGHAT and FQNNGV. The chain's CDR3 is CASSRLEENEQFF. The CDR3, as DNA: TGTGCCAGCAGTAGACTTGAGGAAAATGAGCAGTTCTTC.

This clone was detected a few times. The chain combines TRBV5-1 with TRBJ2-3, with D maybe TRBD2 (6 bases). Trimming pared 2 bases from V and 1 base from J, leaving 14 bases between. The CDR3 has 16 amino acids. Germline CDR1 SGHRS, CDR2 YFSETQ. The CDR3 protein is CASSLRTRRGTDTQYF. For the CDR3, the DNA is TGCGCCAGCAGCTTAAGGACGAGGAGGGGCACAGATACGCAGTATTTT.

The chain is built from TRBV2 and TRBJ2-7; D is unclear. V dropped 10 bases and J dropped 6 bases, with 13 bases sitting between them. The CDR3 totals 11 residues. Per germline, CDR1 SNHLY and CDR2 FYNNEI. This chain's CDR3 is CAIQDISEQYF. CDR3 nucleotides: TGTGCCATCCAGGATATTAGCGAGCAGTACTTC.

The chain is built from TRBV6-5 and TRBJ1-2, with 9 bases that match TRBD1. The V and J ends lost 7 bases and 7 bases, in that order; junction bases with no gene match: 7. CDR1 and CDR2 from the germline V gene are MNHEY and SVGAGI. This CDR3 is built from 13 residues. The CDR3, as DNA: TGTGCCAGCACGAGGGACAGGGTATCTGGCTACACCTTC. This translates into CASTRDRVSGYTF.

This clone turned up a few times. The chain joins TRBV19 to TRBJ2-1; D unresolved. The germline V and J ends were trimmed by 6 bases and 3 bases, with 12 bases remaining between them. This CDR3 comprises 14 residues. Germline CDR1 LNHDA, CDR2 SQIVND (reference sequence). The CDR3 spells CASRRRVNYNEQFF. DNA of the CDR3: TGTGCCAGTAGGCGACGGGTAAACTACAATGAGCAGTTCTTC.

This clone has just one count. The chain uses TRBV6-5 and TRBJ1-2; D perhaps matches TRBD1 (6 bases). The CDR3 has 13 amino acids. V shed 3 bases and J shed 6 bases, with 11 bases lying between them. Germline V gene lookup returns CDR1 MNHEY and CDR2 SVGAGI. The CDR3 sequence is CASSYSRGDGYTF. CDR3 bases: TGTGCCAGCAGTTATAGCAGGGGTGATGGCTACACCTTC.

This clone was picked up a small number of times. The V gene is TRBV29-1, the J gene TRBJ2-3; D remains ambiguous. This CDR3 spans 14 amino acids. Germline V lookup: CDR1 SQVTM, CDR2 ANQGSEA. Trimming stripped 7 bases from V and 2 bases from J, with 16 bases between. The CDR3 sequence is CSGSPGRDTDTQYF. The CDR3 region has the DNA TGCAGCGGTTCCCCGGGTAGGGACACAGATACGCAGTATTTT.

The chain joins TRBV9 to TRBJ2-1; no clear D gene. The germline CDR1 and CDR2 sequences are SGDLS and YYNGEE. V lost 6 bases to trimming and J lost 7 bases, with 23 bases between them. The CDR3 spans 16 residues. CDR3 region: CASTTCKGTKANEQFF. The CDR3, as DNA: TGTGCCAGCACTACCTGCAAAGGTACTAAGGCTAATGAGCAGTTCTTC.

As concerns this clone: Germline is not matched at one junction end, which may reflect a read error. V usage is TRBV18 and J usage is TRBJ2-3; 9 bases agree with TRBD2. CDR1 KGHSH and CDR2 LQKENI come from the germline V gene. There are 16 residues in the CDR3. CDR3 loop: CASSPYAGTSKDTQYF. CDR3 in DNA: TGTGCCAGCTCTCCATACGCCGGGACTAGCAAAGATACGCAGTATTTT.

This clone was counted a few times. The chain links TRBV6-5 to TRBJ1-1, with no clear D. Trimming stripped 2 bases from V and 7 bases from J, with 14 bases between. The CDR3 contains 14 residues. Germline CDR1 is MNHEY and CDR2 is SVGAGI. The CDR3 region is CASSYTQQRNEAFF. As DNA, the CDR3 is TGTGCCAGCAGTTACACACAACAGCGGAATGAAGCTTTCTTT.